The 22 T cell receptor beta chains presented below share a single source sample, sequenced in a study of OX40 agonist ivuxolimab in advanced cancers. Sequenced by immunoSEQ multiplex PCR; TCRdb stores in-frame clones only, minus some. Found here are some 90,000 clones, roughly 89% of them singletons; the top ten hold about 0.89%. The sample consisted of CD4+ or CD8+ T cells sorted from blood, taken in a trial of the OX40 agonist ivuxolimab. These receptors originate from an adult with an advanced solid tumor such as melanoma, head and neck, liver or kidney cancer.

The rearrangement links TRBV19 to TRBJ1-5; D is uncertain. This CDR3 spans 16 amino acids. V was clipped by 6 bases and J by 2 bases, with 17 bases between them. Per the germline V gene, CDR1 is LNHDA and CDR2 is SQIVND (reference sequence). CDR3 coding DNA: TGTGCCAGTAGCAACAGATTACGACGGGGCAATCAGCCCCAGCATTTT. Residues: CASSNRLRRGNQPQHF. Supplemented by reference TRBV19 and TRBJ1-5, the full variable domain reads DGGITQSPKYLFRKEGQNVTLSCEQNLNHDAMYWYRQDPGQGLRLIYYSQIVNDFQKGDIAEGYSVSREKKESFPLTVTSAQKNPTAFYLCASSNRLRRGNQPQHFGDGTRLSIL.

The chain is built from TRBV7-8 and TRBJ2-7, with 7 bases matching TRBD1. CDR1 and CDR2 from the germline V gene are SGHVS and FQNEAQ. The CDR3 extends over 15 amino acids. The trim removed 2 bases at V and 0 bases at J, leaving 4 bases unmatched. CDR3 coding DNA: TGTGCCAGCAGCTTAATTACAGGGGTCTCCTACGAGCAGTACTTC. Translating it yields CASSLITGVSYEQYF.

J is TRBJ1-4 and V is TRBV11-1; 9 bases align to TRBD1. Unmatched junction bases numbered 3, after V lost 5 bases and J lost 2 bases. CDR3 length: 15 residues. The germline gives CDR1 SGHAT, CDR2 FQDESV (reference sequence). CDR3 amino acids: CASSRGQGTNEKLFF. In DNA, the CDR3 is TGTGCCAGCAGCCGGGGACAGGGCACTAATGAAAAACTGTTTTTT.

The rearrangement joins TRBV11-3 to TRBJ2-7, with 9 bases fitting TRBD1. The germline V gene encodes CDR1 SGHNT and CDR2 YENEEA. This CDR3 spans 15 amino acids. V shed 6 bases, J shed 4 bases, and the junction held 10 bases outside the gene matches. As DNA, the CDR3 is TGTGCCAGCAGTCTTAGGGCGGACAGGGGTTACGAGCAGTACTTC. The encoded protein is CASSLRADRGYEQYF.

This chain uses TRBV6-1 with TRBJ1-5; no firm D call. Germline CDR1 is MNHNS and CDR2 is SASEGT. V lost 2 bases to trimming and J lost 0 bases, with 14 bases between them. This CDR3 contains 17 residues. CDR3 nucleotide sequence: TGTGCCAGCAGTGAATACGGTGGACGGATTAGCAATCAGCCCCAGCATTTT. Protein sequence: CASSEYGGRISNQPQHF.

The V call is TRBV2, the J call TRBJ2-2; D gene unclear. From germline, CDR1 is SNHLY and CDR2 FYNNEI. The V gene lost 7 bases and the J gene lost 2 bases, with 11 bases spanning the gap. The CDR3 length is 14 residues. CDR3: CASTPGVNTGELFF. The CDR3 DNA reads TGTGCCAGCACCCCAGGTGTAAACACCGGGGAGCTGTTTTTT.

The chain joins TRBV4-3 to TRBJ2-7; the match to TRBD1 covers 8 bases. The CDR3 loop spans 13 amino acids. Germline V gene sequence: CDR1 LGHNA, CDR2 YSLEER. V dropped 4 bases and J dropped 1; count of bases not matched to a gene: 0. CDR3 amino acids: CASSRDRSYEQYF. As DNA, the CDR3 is TGCGCCAGCAGCCGGGACAGGTCCTACGAGCAGTACTTC.

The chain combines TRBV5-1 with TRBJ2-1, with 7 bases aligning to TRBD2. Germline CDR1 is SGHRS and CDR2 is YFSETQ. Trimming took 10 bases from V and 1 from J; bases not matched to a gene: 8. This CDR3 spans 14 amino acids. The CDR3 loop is CASNGGGSYNEQFF. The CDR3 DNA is TGCGCCTCCAATGGCGGGGGTTCCTACAATGAGCAGTTCTTC.

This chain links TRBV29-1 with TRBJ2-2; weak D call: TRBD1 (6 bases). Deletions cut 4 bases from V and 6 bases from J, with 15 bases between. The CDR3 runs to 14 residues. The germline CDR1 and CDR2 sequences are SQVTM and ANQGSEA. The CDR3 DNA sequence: TGCAGCGTTGCCCGACAGGCGCGAGCCGGGGAGCTGTTTTTT. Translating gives CSVARQARAGELFF.

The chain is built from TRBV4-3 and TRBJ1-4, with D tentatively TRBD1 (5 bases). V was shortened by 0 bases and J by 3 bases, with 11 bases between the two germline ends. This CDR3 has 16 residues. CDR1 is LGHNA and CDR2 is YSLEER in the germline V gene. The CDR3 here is CASSQDGGAPNEKLFF. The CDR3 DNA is TGCGCCAGCAGCCAAGACGGTGGGGCGCCTAATGAAAAACTGTTTTTT.

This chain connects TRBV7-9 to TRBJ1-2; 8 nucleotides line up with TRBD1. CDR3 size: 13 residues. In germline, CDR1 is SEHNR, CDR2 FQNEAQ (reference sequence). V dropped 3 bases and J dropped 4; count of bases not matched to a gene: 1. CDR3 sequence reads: CASSLDRAYGYTF. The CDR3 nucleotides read TGTGCCAGCAGCTTGGACAGGGCCTATGGCTACACCTTC.

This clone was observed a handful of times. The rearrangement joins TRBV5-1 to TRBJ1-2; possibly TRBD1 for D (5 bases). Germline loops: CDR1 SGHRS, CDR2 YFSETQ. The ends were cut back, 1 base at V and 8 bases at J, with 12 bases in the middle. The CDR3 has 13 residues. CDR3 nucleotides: TGCGCCAGCAGCTTGACTGGGGCGTTGGGCTACACCTTC. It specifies CASSLTGALGYTF.

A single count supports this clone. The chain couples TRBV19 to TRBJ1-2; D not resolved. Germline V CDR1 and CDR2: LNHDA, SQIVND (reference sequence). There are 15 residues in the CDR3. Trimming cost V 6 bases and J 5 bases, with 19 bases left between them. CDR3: CASRSIAQTGYGYTF. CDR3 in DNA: TGTGCCAGTAGGAGTATTGCCCAAACCGGATATGGCTACACCTTC.

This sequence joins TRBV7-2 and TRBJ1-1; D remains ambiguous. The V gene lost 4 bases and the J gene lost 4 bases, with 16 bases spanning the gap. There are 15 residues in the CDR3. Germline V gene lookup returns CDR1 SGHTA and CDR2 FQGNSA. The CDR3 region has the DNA TGTGCCAGCAGCTCATCTACAAGGCGCGGCACTGAAGCTTTCTTT. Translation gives CASSSSTRRGTEAFF. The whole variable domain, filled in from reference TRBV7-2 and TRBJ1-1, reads GAGVSQSPSNKVTEKGKDVELRCDPISGHTALYWYRQSLGQGLEFLIYFQGNSAPDKSGLPSDRFSAERTGGSVSTLTIQRTQQEDSAVYLCASSSSTRRGTEAFFGQGTRLTVV.

CDR3 protein: CSVYFGGGDITPGGYNEQFF. The CDR3 nucleotides read TGCAGCGTATACTTCGGAGGAGGGGACATCACCCCCGGAGGGTACAATGAGCAGTTCTTC. The chain carries TRBV29-1 and TRBJ2-1, with D perhaps given as TRBD1 or TRBD2 (6 bases each). CDR3 size: 20 residues. V was shortened by 6 bases and J by 4 bases, with 34 bases between the two germline ends. Germline lookup yields CDR1 SQVTM and CDR2 ANQGSEA.

Here the CDR3 DNA reads TGTGCCAGCAGTTATGGACAGCTTTATGGCTACACCTTC. This codes for CASSYGQLYGYTF. This chain connects TRBV7-9 to TRBJ1-2; D is possibly TRBD1 (6 bases). V lost 6 bases and J 5 bases, leaving 13 bases between the germline ends. Germline CDR1 and CDR2: SEHNR and FQNEAQ (reference sequence). This CDR3 has 13 residues.

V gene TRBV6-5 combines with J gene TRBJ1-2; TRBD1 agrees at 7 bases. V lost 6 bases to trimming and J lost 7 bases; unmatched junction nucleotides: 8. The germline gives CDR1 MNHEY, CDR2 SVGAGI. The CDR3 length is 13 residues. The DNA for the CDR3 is TGTGCCAGCAGAATCGGACAGGAAAGTGGCTACACCTTC. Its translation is CASRIGQESGYTF.

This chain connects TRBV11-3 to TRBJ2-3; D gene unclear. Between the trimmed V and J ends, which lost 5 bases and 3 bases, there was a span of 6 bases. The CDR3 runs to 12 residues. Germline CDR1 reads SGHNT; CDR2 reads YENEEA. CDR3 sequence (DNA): TGTGCCAGCAGCATTGGAACAGATACGCAGTATTTT. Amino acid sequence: CASSIGTDTQYF.

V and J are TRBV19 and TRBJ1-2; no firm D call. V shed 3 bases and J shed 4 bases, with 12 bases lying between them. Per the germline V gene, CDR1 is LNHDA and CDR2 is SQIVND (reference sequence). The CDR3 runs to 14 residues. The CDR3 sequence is CASSIGRPLYGYTF. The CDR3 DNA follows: TGTGCCAGTAGTATCGGCAGGCCACTCTATGGCTACACCTTC.

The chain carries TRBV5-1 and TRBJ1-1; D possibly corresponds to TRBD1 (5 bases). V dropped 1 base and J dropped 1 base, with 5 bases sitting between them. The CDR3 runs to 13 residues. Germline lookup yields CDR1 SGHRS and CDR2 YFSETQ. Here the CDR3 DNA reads TGCGCCAGCAGCTTGCAGGGGAACACTGAAGCTTTCTTT. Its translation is CASSLQGNTEAFF.

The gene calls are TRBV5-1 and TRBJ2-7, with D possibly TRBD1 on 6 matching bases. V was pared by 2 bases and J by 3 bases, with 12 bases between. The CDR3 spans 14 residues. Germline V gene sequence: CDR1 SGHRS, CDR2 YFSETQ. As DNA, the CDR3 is TGCGCCAGCAGCTTTATGGGGGCAGACTACGAGCAGTACTTC. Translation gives CASSFMGADYEQYF.

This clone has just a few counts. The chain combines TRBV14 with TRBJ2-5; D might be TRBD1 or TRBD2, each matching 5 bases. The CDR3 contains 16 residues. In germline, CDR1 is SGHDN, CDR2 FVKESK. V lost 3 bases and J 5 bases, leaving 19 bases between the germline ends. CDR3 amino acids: CASSHPGTPKGETQYF. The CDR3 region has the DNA TGTGCCAGCAGCCACCCCGGGACCCCAAAGGGGGAGACCCAGTACTTC.